These 2 T cell receptor beta chains were all obtained from the same sample, sequenced in a study of blood T cell repertoires in COVID-19. The repertoire was sequenced with immunoSEQ multiplex PCR; TCRdb's copy has only in-frame clones and lacks some. The data show 150,000 to 200,000 clones, around 85% seen once. The sample consisted of peripheral blood. All receptors come from a man aged 45-65 years with active or convalescent COVID-19.

This clone was picked up a small number of times. V usage is TRBV7-2 and J usage is TRBJ2-7, with 10 bases matching TRBD2. Germline lookup yields CDR1 SGHTA and CDR2 FQGNSA. Trimming at V came to 6 bases and at J to 6 bases, leaving 8 bases not matched to a gene. The CDR3 loop spans 14 amino acids. The CDR3 spells CASRSGTSDSEQYF. The CDR3 DNA is TGTGCCAGCAGATCCGGGACTAGCGACAGCGAGCAGTACTTC.

The V and J genes are TRBV28 and TRBJ2-7; D uncertain. This CDR3 has 13 amino acids. The V and J ends lost 7 bases and 2 bases respectively, with 12 bases between them. Germline CDR1 and CDR2: MDHEN and SYDVKM. Here the CDR3 DNA reads TGTGCCAGCACCCGTGGCGGTACCTACGAGCAGTACTTC. Protein product: CASTRGGTYEQYF. The full variable domain, in which reference TRBV28 and TRBJ2-7 provide the parts outside the CDR3, is DVKVTQSSRYLVKRTGEKVFLECVQDMDHENMFWYRQDPGLGLRLIYFSYDVKMKEKGDIPEGYSVSREKKERFSLILESASTNQTSMYLCASTRGGTYEQYFGPGTRLTVT.